The next 7 T cell receptor beta chains were all read from a single sample in a study of regulatory T cells in long-lasting Graves disease. In building TCR beta libraries, iRepertoire HTBI primers were used together with Arm-PCR of CDR3 regions. TCRdb independently ran MiXCR on the multiplex PCR reads; one entry per CDR3 protein. The sample holds roughly 500,000 distinct CDR3 sequences, about 20% seen once. The sample's time point: persistent/refractory GD, antithyroid drugs over 5 years with positive TRAb. With RNA extracted from PBMCs as input, the TCR library was made. The sample consisted of peripheral blood mononuclear cells (PBMCs), taken when the disease was refractory, from a patient treated with antithyroid drugs. The receptors originated from a female donor with Graves disease.

This chain links TRBV19 with TRBJ2-7; 7 bases are shared with TRBD1. Trimming took 6 bases from V and 2 from J; bases not matched to a gene: 7. This CDR3 is 14 amino acids long. Germline V gene data show CDR1 as LNHDA and CDR2 as SQIVND (reference sequence). CDR3 amino acids: CASRPRGSPYEQYF. CDR3 nucleotide sequence: TGTGCCAGTAGACCCAGGGGGTCGCCCTACGAGCAGTACTTC.

V gene TRBV4-3 combines with J gene TRBJ2-1; no clear D gene. Germline assignment: CDR1 LGHNA and CDR2 YSLEER. This CDR3 comprises 17 residues. Trimming removed 0 bases from V and 0 bases from J, with 12 bases in between. The DNA for the CDR3 is TGCGCCAGCAGCCAAGATCGGCTCCGAAGCTCCTACAATGAGCAGTTCTTC. It encodes CASSQDRLRSSYNEQFF.

This clonotype was seen only once. This chain joins TRBV2 and TRBJ1-2, with unresolved D. There are 14 residues in the CDR3. The V gene lost 4 bases and the J gene lost 4 bases, with 13 bases spanning the gap. Germline V CDR1 and CDR2: SNHLY, FYNNEI. Here the CDR3 DNA reads TGTGCCAGCAGTGCTCTTACAGCTAGCTATGGCTACACCTTC. As protein: CASSALTASYGYTF.

This chain uses TRBV20-1 with TRBJ2-5; 9 bases fit TRBD1. The CDR3 totals 15 residues. V lost 8 bases to trimming and J lost 1 base; unmatched junction nucleotides: 11. Germline CDR1 reads DFQATT; CDR2 reads SNEGSKA (reference sequence). The CDR3 DNA reads as TGCAGTTCTGGATTGGACAGGGGAACCCAAGAGACCCAGTACTTC. It yields the protein CSSGLDRGTQETQYF.

The chain joins TRBV9 to TRBJ2-7, with D possibly TRBD1 on 6 matching bases. The CDR3 runs 14 residues. The ends were cut back, 0 bases at V and 3 bases at J, with 10 bases in the middle. Germline V gene data show CDR1 as SGDLS and CDR2 as YYNGEE. CDR3 sequence (DNA): TGTGCCAGCAGCGTAGCGGCAGGGGTCTACGAGCAGTACTTC. As protein: CASSVAAGVYEQYF.

The chain has TRBV4-1 and TRBJ2-2; 8 bases are shared with TRBD1. From germline, CDR1 is MGHRA and CDR2 YSYEKL. The CDR3 sequence is 18 residues long. J lost 5 bases, V lost 4 bases, and 15 bases had no gene match. The CDR3 DNA reads TGCGCCAGCAGCCTTACTCCTCCGGGACAGGTAGAGACCGGGGAGCTGTTTTTT. Its protein is CASSLTPPGQVETGELFF.

This clonotype was observed a few times. The V and J genes are TRBV29-1 and TRBJ2-7, with 9 bases fitting TRBD1. V lost 2 bases, J lost 3 bases, and 8 bases stayed unmatched. Germline loops: CDR1 SQVTM, CDR2 ANQGSEA. The CDR3 totals 15 residues. The CDR3 loop reads CSVEPGTGHNYEQYF. The CDR3 region has the DNA TGCAGCGTTGAACCCGGGACAGGGCACAACTACGAGCAGTACTTC.